The rows below give T cell receptor beta chains drawn from one sample of a study of cytomegalovirus exposure and HLA in healthy donors. Assay used: immunoSEQ multiplex PCR; TCRdb lists only in-frame clones, some missing. Recorded for this sample: under 45,000 clones. The specimen was PBMCs. The receptors come from a male donor in good health and CMV-seronegative. The CDR3 runs from the conserved cysteine through the conserved F or W. D genes are given only for firm matches.

j_gene | d_gene | v_gene | CDR3aa | CDR3nt
TRBJ2-1 | . | TRBV27 | CASSLRLNNEQFF | TGTGCCAGCAGTTTAAGACTAAACAATGAGCAGTTCTTC
TRBJ2-3 | . | TRBV5-4 | CASSNLDSRVQYF | TGTGCCAGCAGCAACCTGGACTCCCGGGTTCAGTATTTT
TRBJ2-7 | TRBD1 | TRBV6-5 | CASRPGQAAYEQYF | TGTGCCAGCAGACCGGGACAGGCCGCCTACGAGCAGTACTTC
TRBJ2-1 | . | TRBV15 | CATSRDRDEQFF | TGTGCCACCAGCAGAGATCGGGATGAGCAGTTCTTC
TRBJ1-4 | TRBD1 | TRBV18 | CASSPGQSNEKLFF | TGTGCCAGCTCACCGGGACAGTCGAATGAAAAACTGTTTTTT
TRBJ2-7 | TRBD1 | TRBV6-1 | CASSEEGTGNFYEQYF | TGTGCCAGCAGTGAAGAGGGGACAGGGAATTTCTACGAGCAGTACTTC
TRBJ2-2 | TRBD1 | TRBV25-1 | CASRNRGTGELFF | TGTGCCAGCAGAAACAGGGGTACCGGGGAGCTGTTTTTT
TRBJ2-5 | . | TRBV11-2 | CASSKNRLTSRETQYF | TGTGCCAGCAGCAAAAACAGGTTGACCTCCCGAGAGACCCAGTACTTC
TRBJ2-2 | . | TRBV15 | CATSRVSRGELFF | TGTGCCACCAGCAGGGTCTCTCGGGGGGAGCTGTTTTTT
TRBJ2-7 | TRBD1 | TRBV9 | CASNSGGDRGIYEQYF | TGTGCCAGCAATTCCGGGGGGGACAGGGGGATCTACGAGCAGTACTTC
TRBJ2-7 | TRBD1 | TRBV5-1 | CASSLARSAGTGAYEQYF | TGCGCCAGCAGCTTGGCCCGATCAGCCGGGACAGGGGCCTACGAGCAGTACTTC
TRBJ1-5 | . | TRBV28 | CASISGPAGSNQPQHF | TGTGCCAGCATCTCCGGCCCGGCGGGTAGCAATCAGCCCCAGCATTTT
TRBJ1-2 | . | TRBV4-1 | CASSRPQAAPYGYTF | TGCGCCAGCAGCCGACCACAGGCCGCTCCCTATGGCTACACCTTC
TRBJ2-1 | TRBD2 | TRBV19 | CASTSRGRGGAYNEQFF | TGTGCCAGTACCTCAAGAGGGCGCGGGGGGGCCTACAATGAGCAGTTCTTC
TRBJ2-1 | . | TRBV5-1 | CASSFQGSSYNEQFF | TGCGCCAGCAGCTTCCAGGGAAGCTCCTACAATGAGCAGTTCTTC
TRBJ2-2 | . | TRBV11-3 | CASSQYTGELFF | TGTGCCAGCAGCCAATACACCGGGGAGCTGTTTTTT
TRBJ1-1 | . | TRBV29-1 | CSVVTGGTEAFF | TGCAGCGTTGTAACGGGGGGGACTGAAGCTTTCTTT
TRBJ2-3 | TRBD2 | TRBV6-1 | CATRTSGGGTDTQYF | TGTGCCACCAGGACTAGCGGGGGGGGCACAGATACGCAGTATTTT
TRBJ1-6 | TRBD1 | TRBV4-1 | CASSQTPWDRGLNSPLHF | TGCGCCAGCAGCCAAACTCCGTGGGACAGGGGACTAAATTCACCCCTCCACTTT
TRBJ2-3 | TRBD2 | TRBV7-9 | CASSLVVTSRTHTDTQYF | TGTGCCAGCAGCTTAGTGGTGACTAGCAGGACTCACACAGATACGCAGTATTTT
TRBJ1-5 | TRBD1 | TRBV9 | CASSGGQVNQPQHF | TGTGCCAGCAGCGGAGGACAGGTCAATCAGCCCCAGCATTTT
TRBJ2-7 | . | TRBV27 | CASRDIREQYF | TGTGCCAGCAGGGACATCCGCGAGCAGTACTTC
TRBJ1-4 | TRBD1 | TRBV6-5 | CASSPDRGRREKLFF | TGTGCCAGCAGTCCCGACAGGGGGCGGAGGGAAAAACTGTTTTTT
TRBJ2-2 | . | TRBV6-5 | CASKPRRNTGELFF | TGTGCCAGCAAACCCAGGCGGAACACCGGGGAGCTGTTTTTT
TRBJ2-1 | TRBD2 | TRBV19 | CASSISAGGPAGFTEQFF | TGTGCCAGTAGTATTTCAGCGGGGGGCCCGGCAGGCTTTACAGAGCAGTTCTTC
TRBJ2-7 | . | TRBV2 | CASSSSSTYSSYEQYF | TGTGCCAGCAGTTCAAGCAGTACTTACAGCTCCTACGAGCAGTACTTC
TRBJ2-5 | TRBD1 | TRBV5-1 | CASNTGGRETQYF | TGCGCCAGCAATACAGGGGGGCGAGAGACCCAGTACTTC
TRBJ1-1 | . | TRBV5-6 | CASSLGQMNTEAFF | TGTGCCAGCAGCTTGGGACAGATGAACACTGAAGCTTTCTTT
TRBJ2-1 | . | TRBV11-3 | CASSLEGQDNEQFF | TGTGCCAGCAGCTTAGAGGGGCAAGACAATGAGCAGTTCTTC
TRBJ1-2 | TRBD1 | TRBV6-5 | CASSYMDRVNYGYTF | TGTGCCAGCAGTTACATGGACAGGGTCAACTATGGCTACACCTTC
TRBJ1-5 | . | TRBV5-8 | CASSLTANQPQHF | TGTGCCAGCAGCTTGACAGCAAATCAGCCCCAGCATTTT
TRBJ2-1 | . | TRBV15 | CATSSPGERGDEQFF | TGTGCCACCAGCAGCCCGGGGGAGAGGGGCGATGAGCAGTTCTTC
TRBJ1-5 | . | TRBV6-1 | CASSEGSQPQHF | TGTGCCAGCAGTGAAGGGAGTCAGCCCCAGCATTTT
TRBJ2-5 | TRBD2 | TRBV29-1 | CSVLAAKYQETQYF | TGCAGCGTTCTAGCGGCAAAATACCAAGAGACCCAGTACTTC
TRBJ2-1 | . | TRBV28 | CASSPLLGRLYNEQFF | TGTGCCAGCAGTCCACTCTTGGGCAGGCTATACAATGAGCAGTTCTTC
TRBJ1-1 | . | TRBV5-6 | CASSLRQVDTEAFF | TGTGCCAGCAGCTTGCGCCAGGTGGACACTGAAGCTTTCTTT
TRBJ2-7 | TRBD1 | TRBV11-3 | CASSLRQGEEQYF | TGTGCCAGCAGCCTCCGACAGGGGGAAGAGCAGTACTTC
TRBJ2-1 | . | TRBV6-1 | CASRVGGYNEQFF | TGTGCCAGCAGGGTGGGGGGTTACAATGAGCAGTTCTTC
TRBJ2-7 | TRBD1 | TRBV19 | CASSTLPGTGAYEQYF | TGTGCCAGTAGTACCTTACCCGGGACAGGTGCTTACGAGCAGTACTTC
TRBJ2-7 | . | TRBV6-1 | CASSGEQGGSYEQYF | TGTGCCAGCAGTGGTGAACAGGGTGGCTCCTACGAGCAGTACTTC
TRBJ2-2 | . | TRBV2 | CASSESGTGELFF | TGTGCCAGCAGTGAATCAGGGACCGGGGAGCTGTTTTTT
TRBJ1-1 | . | TRBV7-2 | CASSSDRRVAFF | TGTGCCAGCAGCTCCGACAGGAGAGTAGCTTTCTTT
TRBJ1-2 | . | TRBV6-4 | CASRRGHEENYGYTF | TGTGCCAGCAGACGCGGACACGAAGAAAACTATGGCTACACCTTC
TRBJ2-7 | . | TRBV5-6 | CASSLGQGEQYF | TGTGCCAGCAGCCTCGGACAAGGCGAGCAGTACTTC
TRBJ1-2 | . | TRBV6-1 | CASGGGGYTF | TGTGCCAGTGGGGGGGGTGGCTACACCTTC
TRBJ1-5 | TRBD1 | TRBV6-6 | CASSQGQGYSNQPQHF | TGTGCCAGCAGTCAGGGACAGGGGTATAGCAATCAGCCCCAGCATTTT
TRBJ1-1 | . | TRBV28 | CASRRNTEAFF | TGTGCCAGCAGGCGTAACACTGAAGCTTTCTTT
TRBJ2-1 | . | TRBV27 | CASSLRAGSSYNEQFF | TGTGCCAGCAGTTTAAGGGCGGGGAGCTCCTACAATGAGCAGTTCTTC
TRBJ1-5 | TRBD1 | TRBV7-9 | CASSSDRGDNQPQHF | TGTGCCAGCAGCTCAGACAGGGGGGACAATCAGCCCCAGCATTTT
TRBJ1-5 | . | TRBV6-1 | CASTRGLDNQPQHF | TGTGCCAGCACAAGGGGGTTGGACAATCAGCCCCAGCATTTT
TRBJ2-1 | TRBD2 | TRBV2 | CASLAGGLNEQFF | TGTGCCAGCCTAGCGGGGGGGCTTAATGAGCAGTTCTTC
TRBJ2-2 | . | TRBV14 | CASSLPGGLNTGELFF | TGTGCCAGCAGCCTACCGGGGGGCCTGAACACCGGGGAGCTGTTTTTT
TRBJ1-1 | TRBD1 | TRBV12-5 | CASGFNKKGAGRNTEAFF | TGTGCTAGTGGTTTTAACAAGAAGGGGGCGGGGAGGAACACTGAAGCTTTCTTT
TRBJ1-3 | . | TRBV28 | CASSFQTGQGNTIYF | TGTGCCAGCAGTTTCCAGACCGGACAGGGAAACACCATATATTTT
TRBJ1-1 | . | TRBV5-1 | CATGRGGYSEAFF | TGCGCCACCGGAAGGGGGGGTTACTCTGAAGCTTTCTTT
TRBJ1-1 | TRBD1 | TRBV5-4 | CASSNRDRGYTEAFF | TGTGCCAGCAGCAACCGTGACAGGGGGTACACTGAAGCTTTCTTT
TRBJ1-1 | . | TRBV4-2 | CASSQDFGGGNTEAFF | TGTGCCAGCAGCCAAGATTTCGGCGGAGGGAACACTGAAGCTTTCTTT
TRBJ1-1 | . | TRBV11-2 | CASSPQVQNTEAFF | TGTGCCAGCAGCCCGCAGGTCCAGAACACTGAAGCTTTCTTT
TRBJ2-2 | TRBD1 | TRBV6-5 | CASRVGQTNTGELFF | TGTGCCAGCAGGGTGGGACAGACAAACACCGGGGAGCTGTTTTTT
TRBJ2-3 | . | TRBV19 | CASSTSFERVADTQYF | TGTGCCAGTAGTACCTCATTCGAGAGGGTGGCAGATACGCAGTATTTT